This TCR beta chain was identified during a study of T cell repertoires in chronic hepatitis B (dated by TCRdb to about 2019). Notes on this clone: The antigen it binds to is not known. No quality values exist for individual bases; no much larger clone is one base distant.

From the cysteine through the phenylalanine, the CDR3 covers 14 amino acids. Just CDR3 DNA is preserved here, 42 bases in frame from base 1. V is trimmed back by 4 bases and J by 4 bases, and the junction contains 6 bases that no gene match accounts for. CDR1 and CDR2 are drawn from the germline V gene: SGHRS, YFSETQ. The method behind the library was the immunoSEQ multiplex PCR assay. TCRdb re-hosts the immuneACCESS table, in-frame sequences only. Its copies lack some clones; in the studies checked, an unresolved V gene accounts for under half of them, and the cause for the rest is not known. The sample data list some 560 clones, and roughly four fifths of these were observed just once. The top ten constitute about 27% of the sample.

Sequencing was done on a sample of total CD8+ T cells from PBMCs. The V gene is TRBV5-1 and the J gene is TRBJ1-1, with 8 middle bases fitting TRBD1. The sequence was obtained from a human donor with chronic hepatitis B virus infection. In nucleotide form, the sequence is TGCGCCAGCAGCATTGGGACAGGCGGCACTGAAGCTTTCTTT. The resulting protein is CASSIGTGGTEAFF.